The TCR beta chain under discussion was sequenced for a study of shared clonotypes between healthy human individuals. Study results and limitations: Only blood underwent sampling, and tissue repertoires likely differ. Clonotypes not shared had lower generation probabilities than those common to all four donors.

Notes on this clone: Its antigen remains unidentified.

An approximately 180 ng quantity of DNA, 30,000 to 35,000 T cell genomes, went into the sorted-subset replicate PCRs. Repertoires were generated with immunoSEQ multiplex PCR, while TCRdb's copy carries only in-frame clones and drops some. Altogether roughly 890,000 clones are present, about 91% being singletons, with the ten largest covering less than 25%. Only CD45RO-negative cells positively selected for CCR7 counted as naive CD8 cells, so terminally differentiated effector memory CD45RA+ cells were excluded. The study enrolled healthy HIV-negative adults without recent acute infections or vaccinations as donors. The specimen was naive CD8+ T cells sorted from blood. The receptor comes from a man aged 25 to 40 in good health.

The CDR3 here is CASTGTENTGELFF. CDR3 nucleotides: TGTGCCAGCACTGGGACTGAAAACACCGGGGAGCTGTTTTTT. The chain couples TRBV28 to TRBJ2-2; TRBD2 might be the D (6 bases). The germline V gene encodes CDR1 MDHEN and CDR2 SYDVKM. V dropped 7 bases and J dropped 2 bases, with 11 bases sitting between them. CDR3 length equals 14 residues.